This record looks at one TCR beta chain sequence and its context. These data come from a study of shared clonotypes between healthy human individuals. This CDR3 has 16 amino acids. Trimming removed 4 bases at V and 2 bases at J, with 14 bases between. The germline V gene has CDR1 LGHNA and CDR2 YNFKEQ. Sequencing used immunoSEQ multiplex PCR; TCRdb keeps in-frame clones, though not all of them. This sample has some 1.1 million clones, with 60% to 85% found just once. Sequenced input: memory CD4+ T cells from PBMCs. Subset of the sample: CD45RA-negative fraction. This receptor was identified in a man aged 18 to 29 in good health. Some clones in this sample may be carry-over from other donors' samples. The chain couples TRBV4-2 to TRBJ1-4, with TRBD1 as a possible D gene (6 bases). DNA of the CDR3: TGTGCCAGCAGCCTCGAGGGAGGGGGGACTAATGAAAAACTGTTTTTT. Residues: CASSLEGGGTNEKLFF.